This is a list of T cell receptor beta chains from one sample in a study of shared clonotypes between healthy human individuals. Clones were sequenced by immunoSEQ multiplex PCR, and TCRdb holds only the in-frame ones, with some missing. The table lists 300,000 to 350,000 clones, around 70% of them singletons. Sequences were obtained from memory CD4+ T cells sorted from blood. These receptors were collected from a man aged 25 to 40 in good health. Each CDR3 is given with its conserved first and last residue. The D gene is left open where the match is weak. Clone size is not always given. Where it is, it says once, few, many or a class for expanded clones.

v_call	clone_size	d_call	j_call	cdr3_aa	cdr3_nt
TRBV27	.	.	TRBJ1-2	CASSLIRAGYGYTF	TGTGCCAGCAGTTTAATCAGGGCTGGCTATGGCTACACCTTC
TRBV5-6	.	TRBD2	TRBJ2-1	CASSLGLALSYSYNEQFF	TGTGCCAGCAGCCTGGGACTAGCGCTGAGTTACTCCTACAATGAGCAGTTCTTC
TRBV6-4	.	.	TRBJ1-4	CASLARKGGDEKLFF	TGTGCCAGCCTGGCGAGGAAGGGCGGTGATGAAAAACTGTTTTTT
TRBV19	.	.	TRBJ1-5	CASRQGIGQPQHF	TGTGCCAGTAGACAGGGTATCGGTCAGCCCCAGCATTTT
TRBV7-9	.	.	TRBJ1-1	CASSQQVNTEAFF	TGTGCCAGCAGCCAACAGGTTAACACTGAAGCTTTCTTT
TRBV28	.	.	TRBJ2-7	CASSPRWGNSYEQYF	TGTGCCAGCAGTCCAAGGTGGGGGAATTCCTACGAGCAGTACTTC
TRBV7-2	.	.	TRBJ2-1	CASSLAFRGEQFF	TGTGCCAGCAGCTTAGCGTTTCGGGGTGAGCAGTTCTTC
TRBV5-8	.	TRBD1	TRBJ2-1	CASSPRQGAYNEQFF	TGTGCCAGCAGCCCTAGACAGGGGGCCTACAATGAGCAGTTCTTC
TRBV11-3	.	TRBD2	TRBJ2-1	CASSPEGTSGYNEQFF	TGTGCCAGCAGTCCCGAAGGGACTAGCGGATACAATGAGCAGTTCTTC
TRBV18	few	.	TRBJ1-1	CASSQDTNTEAFF	TGTGCCAGCTCACAGGACACGAACACTGAAGCTTTCTTT
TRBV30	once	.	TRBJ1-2	CAWGTYGYTF	TGTGCCTGGGGGACCTATGGCTACACCTTC
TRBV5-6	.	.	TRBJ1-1	CASSLVATEAFF	TGTGCCAGCAGCTTGGTGGCCACTGAAGCTTTCTTT
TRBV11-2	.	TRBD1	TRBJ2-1	CASSLRGQQGYEQFF	TGTGCCAGCAGCTTAAGGGGACAGCAGGGCTATGAGCAGTTCTTC
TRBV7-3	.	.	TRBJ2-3	CASSQDPSAGTQYF	TGTGCCAGCAGCCAAGACCCCTCCGCGGGTACGCAGTATTTT
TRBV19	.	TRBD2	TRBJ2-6	CASRRELAGVDVLTF	TGTGCCAGTCGAAGGGAGTTAGCGGGAGTAGACGTCCTGACTTTC
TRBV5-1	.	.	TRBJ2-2	CASSWVSGAGELFF	TGCGCCAGCAGCTGGGTTTCGGGAGCGGGGGAGCTGTTTTTT
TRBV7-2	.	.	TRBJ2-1	CASSLTHYNEQFF	TGTGCCAGCTCCTTGACACATTACAATGAGCAGTTCTTC
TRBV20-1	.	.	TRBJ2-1	CSARDRHEQFF	TGCAGTGCTAGAGATCGCCATGAGCAGTTCTTC
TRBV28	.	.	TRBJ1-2	CASSLVEYGYTF	TGTGCCAGCAGTTTAGTAGAGTATGGCTACACCTTC
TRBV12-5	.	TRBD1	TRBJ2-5	CASGLVVAGGRRPETQYF	TGTGCTAGTGGTTTGGTAGTTGCAGGGGGCCGTCGACCAGAGACCCAGTACTTC
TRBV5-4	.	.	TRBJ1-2	CASSLSLRGYGYTF	TGTGCCAGCAGCTTGTCCCTCAGGGGCTATGGCTACACCTTC
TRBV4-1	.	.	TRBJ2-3	CASSRTTSTDTQYF	TGCGCCAGCAGCCGGACTACTAGCACAGATACGCAGTATTTT
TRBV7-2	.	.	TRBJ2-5	CASSLAIGGWETQYF	TGTGCCAGCAGCTTAGCGATCGGCGGCTGGGAGACCCAGTACTTC
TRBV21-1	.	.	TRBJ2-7	CASSPRRRAIEQYF	TGTGCCAGCAGCCCCCGGAGGAGGGCCATCGAGCAGTACTTC
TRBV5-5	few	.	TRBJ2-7	CASSEGPYIYEQYF	TGTGCCAGCAGCGAGGGACCGTATATATACGAGCAGTACTTC
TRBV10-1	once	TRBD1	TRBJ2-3	CASSELQGAEDTQYF	TGCGCCAGCAGTGAGTTACAGGGGGCTGAGGATACGCAGTATTTT
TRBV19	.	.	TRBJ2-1	CATLAVSSYNEQFF	TGTGCCACCTTAGCGGTCAGCTCCTACAATGAGCAGTTCTTC
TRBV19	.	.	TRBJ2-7	CASSPEGRVSEQYF	TGTGCCAGTAGTCCAGAGGGACGGGTTTCCGAGCAGTACTTC
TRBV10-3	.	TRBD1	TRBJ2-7	CAISVQGSEQYF	TGTGCCATCAGCGTACAGGGGTCCGAGCAGTACTTC
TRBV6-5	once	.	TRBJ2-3	CASKAGPGVGTQYF	TGTGCCAGCAAGGCAGGACCCGGTGTAGGTACGCAGTATTTT
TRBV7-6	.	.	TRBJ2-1	CASSLVILPTGLPDNEQFF	TGTGCCAGCAGCTTAGTTATCTTACCGACAGGCCTACCGGACAATGAGCAGTTCTTC
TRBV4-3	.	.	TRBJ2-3	CASSQDGGRDTQYF	TGCGCCAGCAGCCAAGATGGGGGCAGGGATACGCAGTATTTT
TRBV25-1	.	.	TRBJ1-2	CASSDPGFYGYTF	TGTGCCAGCAGTGACCCAGGGTTCTATGGCTACACCTTC
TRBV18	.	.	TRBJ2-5	CASSPESETQYF	TGTGCCAGCTCACCGGAGTCAGAGACCCAGTACTTC
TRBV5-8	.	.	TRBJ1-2	CASSDRTRGYGYTF	TGTGCCAGCAGTGACCGCACTAGGGGCTATGGCTACACCTTC
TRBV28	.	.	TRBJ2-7	CASSRNSGPSASYEQYF	TGTGCCAGCAGTCGTAACAGCGGGCCTAGCGCTTCCTACGAGCAGTACTTC
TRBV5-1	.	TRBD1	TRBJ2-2	CASSLGPTGAGTGELFF	TGCGCCAGCAGCTTGGGTCCTACAGGGGCCGGCACCGGGGAGCTGTTTTTT
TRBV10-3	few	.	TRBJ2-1	CAISEGGYNEQFF	TGTGCCATCAGTGAGGGGGGGTACAATGAGCAGTTCTTC
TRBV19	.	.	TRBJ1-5	CASSPQGFNQPQHF	TGTGCCAGTAGCCCACAGGGTTTCAATCAGCCCCAGCATTTT
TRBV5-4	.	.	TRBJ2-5	CASSRKVQETQYF	TGTGCCAGCAGCCGGAAGGTACAAGAGACCCAGTACTTC